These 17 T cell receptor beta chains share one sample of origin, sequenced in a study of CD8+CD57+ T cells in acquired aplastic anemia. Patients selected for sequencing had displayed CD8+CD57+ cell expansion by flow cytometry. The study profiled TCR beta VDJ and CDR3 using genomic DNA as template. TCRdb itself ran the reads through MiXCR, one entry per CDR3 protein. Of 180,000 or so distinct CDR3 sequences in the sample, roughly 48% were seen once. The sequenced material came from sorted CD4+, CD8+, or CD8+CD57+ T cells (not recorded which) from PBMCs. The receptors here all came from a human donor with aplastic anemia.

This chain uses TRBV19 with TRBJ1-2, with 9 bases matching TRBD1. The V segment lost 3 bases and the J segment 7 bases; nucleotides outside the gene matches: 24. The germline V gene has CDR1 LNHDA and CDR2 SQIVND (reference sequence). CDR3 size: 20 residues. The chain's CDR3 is CASSILQRGFGWTGDRGYTF. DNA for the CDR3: TGTGCCAGTAGTATTCTCCAGAGGGGTTTTGGGTGGACAGGGGATCGTGGCTACACCTTC.

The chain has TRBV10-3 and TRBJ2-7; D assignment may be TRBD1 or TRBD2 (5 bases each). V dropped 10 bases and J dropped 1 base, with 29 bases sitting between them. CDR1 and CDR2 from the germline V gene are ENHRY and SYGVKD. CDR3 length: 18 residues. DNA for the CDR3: TGTGCCACACTGAAGCCCAGACCAGACGGGGACGGATCCTACGAGCAGTACTTC. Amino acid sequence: CATLKPRPDGDGSYEQYF.

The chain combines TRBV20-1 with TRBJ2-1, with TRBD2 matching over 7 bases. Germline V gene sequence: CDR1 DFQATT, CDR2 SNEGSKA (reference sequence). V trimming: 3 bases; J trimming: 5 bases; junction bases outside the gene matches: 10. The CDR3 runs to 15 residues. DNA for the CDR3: TGCAGTGCTAGCCAAATGCGGGGGATACACAATGAGCAGTTCTTC. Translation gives CSASQMRGIHNEQFF.

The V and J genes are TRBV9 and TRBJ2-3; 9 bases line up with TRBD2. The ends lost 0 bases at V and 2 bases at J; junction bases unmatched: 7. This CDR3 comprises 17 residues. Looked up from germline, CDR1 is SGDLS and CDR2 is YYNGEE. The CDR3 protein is CASSVDGAGGTTDTQYF. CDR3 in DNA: TGTGCCAGCAGCGTAGATGGGGCGGGAGGGACCACAGATACGCAGTATTTT.

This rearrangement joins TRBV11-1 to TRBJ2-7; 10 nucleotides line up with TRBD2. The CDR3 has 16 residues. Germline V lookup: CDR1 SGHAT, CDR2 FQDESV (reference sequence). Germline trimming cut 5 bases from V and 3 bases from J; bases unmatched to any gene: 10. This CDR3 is CASSSIAGGTLYEQYF. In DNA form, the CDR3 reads TGTGCCAGCAGCAGTATAGCGGGAGGAACGCTCTACGAGCAGTACTTC. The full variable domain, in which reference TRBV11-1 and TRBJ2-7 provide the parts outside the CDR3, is EAEVAQSPRYKITEKSQAVAFWCDPISGHATLYWYRQILGQGPELLVQFQDESVVDDSQLPKDRFSAERLKGVDSTLKIQPAELGDSAMYLCASSSIAGGTLYEQYFGPGTRLTVT.

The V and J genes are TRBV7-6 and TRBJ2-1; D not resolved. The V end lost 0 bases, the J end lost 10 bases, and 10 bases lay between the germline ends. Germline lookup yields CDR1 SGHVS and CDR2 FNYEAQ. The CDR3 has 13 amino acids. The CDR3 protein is CASSLAGWVEQFF. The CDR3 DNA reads TGTGCCAGCAGCTTAGCGGGGTGGGTGGAGCAGTTCTTC.

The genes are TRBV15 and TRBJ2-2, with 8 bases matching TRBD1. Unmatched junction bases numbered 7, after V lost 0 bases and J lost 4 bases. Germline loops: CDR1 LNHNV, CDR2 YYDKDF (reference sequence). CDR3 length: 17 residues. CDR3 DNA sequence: TGTGCCACCAGCAGAGATCGCAGACAGGGGACCACCGGGGAGCTGTTTTTT. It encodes CATSRDRRQGTTGELFF.

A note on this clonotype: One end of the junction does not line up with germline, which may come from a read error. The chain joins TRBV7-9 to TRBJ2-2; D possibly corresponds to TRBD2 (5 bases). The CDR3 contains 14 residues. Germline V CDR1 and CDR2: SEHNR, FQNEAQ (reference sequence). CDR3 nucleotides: TGTGCCGGCAGCTTAATAGGCGGGACCGGGGAGCTGTTTTTT. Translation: CAGSLIGGTGELFF.

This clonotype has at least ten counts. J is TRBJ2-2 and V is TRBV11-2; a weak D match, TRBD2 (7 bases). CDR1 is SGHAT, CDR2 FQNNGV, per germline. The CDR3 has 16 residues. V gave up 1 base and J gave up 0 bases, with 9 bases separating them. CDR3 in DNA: TGTGCCAGCAGCTTAGGGGGGGGCCCGAACACCGGGGAGCTGTTTTTT. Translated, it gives CASSLGGGPNTGELFF.

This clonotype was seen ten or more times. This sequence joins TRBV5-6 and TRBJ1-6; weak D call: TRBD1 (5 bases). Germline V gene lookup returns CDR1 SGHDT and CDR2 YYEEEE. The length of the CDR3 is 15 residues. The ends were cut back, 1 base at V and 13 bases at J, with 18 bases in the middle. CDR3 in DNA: TGTGCCAGCAGCTTGCCCGACAGCCCAGCCGAGCCCCTCCACTTT. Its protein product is CASSLPDSPAEPLHF.

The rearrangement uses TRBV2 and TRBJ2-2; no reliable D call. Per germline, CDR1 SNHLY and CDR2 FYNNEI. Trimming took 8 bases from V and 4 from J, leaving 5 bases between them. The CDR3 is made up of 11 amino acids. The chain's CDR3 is CASRSTGELFF. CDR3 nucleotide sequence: TGTGCCAGCCGTTCCACCGGGGAGCTGTTTTTT.

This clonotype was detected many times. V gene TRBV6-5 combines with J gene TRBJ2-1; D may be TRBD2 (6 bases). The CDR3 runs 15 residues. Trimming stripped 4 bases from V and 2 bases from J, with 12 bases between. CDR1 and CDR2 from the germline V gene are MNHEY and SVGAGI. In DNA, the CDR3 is TGTGCCAGCAGTTTCTTCGGGGGAACCTACAATGAGCAGTTCTTC. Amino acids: CASSFFGGTYNEQFF.

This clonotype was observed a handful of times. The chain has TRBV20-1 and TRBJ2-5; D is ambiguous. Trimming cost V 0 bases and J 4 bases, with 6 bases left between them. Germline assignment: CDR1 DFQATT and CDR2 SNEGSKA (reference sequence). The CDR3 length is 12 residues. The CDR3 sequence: CSAREGGETQYF. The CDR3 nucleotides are TGCAGTGCTAGAGAGGGCGGAGAGACCCAGTACTTC.

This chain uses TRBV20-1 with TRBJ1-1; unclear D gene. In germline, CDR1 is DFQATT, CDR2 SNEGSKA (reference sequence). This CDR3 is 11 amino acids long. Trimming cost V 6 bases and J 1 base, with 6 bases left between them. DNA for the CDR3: TGCAGTGCCGCGGGGAACACTGAAGCTTTCTTT. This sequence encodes CSAAGNTEAFF.

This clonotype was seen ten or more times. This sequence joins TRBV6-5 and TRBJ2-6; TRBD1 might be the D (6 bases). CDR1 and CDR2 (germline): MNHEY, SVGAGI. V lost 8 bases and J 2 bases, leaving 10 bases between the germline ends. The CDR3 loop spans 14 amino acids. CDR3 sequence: CASQGGTGANVLTF. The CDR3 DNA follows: TGTGCCAGCCAAGGGGGAACTGGGGCCAACGTCCTGACTTTC.

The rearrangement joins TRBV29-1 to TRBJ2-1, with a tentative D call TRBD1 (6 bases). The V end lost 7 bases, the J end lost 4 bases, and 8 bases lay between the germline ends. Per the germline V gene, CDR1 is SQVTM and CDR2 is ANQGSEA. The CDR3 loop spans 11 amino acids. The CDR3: CSADSYNEQFF. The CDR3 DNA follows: TGCAGCGCGGACAGTTACAATGAGCAGTTCTTC.

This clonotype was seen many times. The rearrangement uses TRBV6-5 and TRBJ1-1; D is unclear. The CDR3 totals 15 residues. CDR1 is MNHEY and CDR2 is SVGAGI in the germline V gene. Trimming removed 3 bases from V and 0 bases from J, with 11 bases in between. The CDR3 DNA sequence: TGTGCCAGCAGTTATCGGGGAGACATGAACACTGAAGCTTTCTTT. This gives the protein CASSYRGDMNTEAFF.